This T cell receptor beta chain was identified in a study of blood T cell repertoires in COVID-19 (dated by TCRdb to 2018 to 2021). As for the study more broadly: Samples from collaborators originated in the United States, Italy and Spain and spanned both the acute and convalescent phases of COVID-19. The material from the prospective study consisted of cDNA or gDNA derived from T cells, B-cell-depleted T cells, or PBMCs. Subjects who had been exposed to COVID-19, were actively infected with it, or had recovered from it provided the deeply sampled blood TCRbeta repertoires that made up the dataset. The repertoires were released in a freely available public database meant as a resource for research on the immune response to SARS-CoV-2. The samples were drawn from two sources: the first 160 participants of the ongoing ImmuneRACE study, and 950 to 1,500 subjects contributed by 6 global collaborators. The sample metadata nearly always contained a de-identified subject ID, COVID-19 status, age in years and sex. HLA class I and class II types, where available, came from metadata supplied by the sample provider rather than from assay-based typing. Study-wide conclusions, independent of this receptor: The amount of clinical and demographic metadata varied by source and participant and was provided uncurated.

The collaborating institutions used their own protocols to collect whole blood in K2EDTA tubes. For TCRbeta analysis, collaborators shipped samples as frozen whole blood, isolated PBMCs, or DNA extracted from either of those sample types. The immunoSEQ Assay, a bias-controlled multiplex PCR, was used to amplify TCRbeta CDR3 regions from genomic DNA. Concerning the study's data processing: The number of nucleated cells in each sample was estimated from the amplification of reference gene primers within the assay. Sequence reads were collapsed and filtered to measure the absolute abundance of every unique TCRbeta CDR3 rearrangement. For each sample, productive Simpson clonality was calculated by taking the square root of Simpson's diversity index across productive rearrangements. TCRdb retrieved this table from immuneACCESS and kept in-frame rearrangements only. Not all clones are present; in checked studies, unresolved V genes account for under half, and no reason is known for the remainder. V, J and clone size are taken as reported in that table, and D and trimming were inferred from the DNA itself. Present in this sample are under 95,000 clones, over 65% of which were seen just once. The ten biggest clones cover around 5.8% of the sample.

Looking up the germline V gene yields CDR1 SGHRS and CDR2 YFSETQ. The CDR3 numbers 13 residues from cysteine through phenylalanine. Only the CDR3 DNA is retained, 39 bases long and in frame from the first base. The junction carries 13 bases between V and J, which are trimmed by 3 bases and 10 bases respectively. Worth noting for this clone: Its antigen is not yet known. No much larger clone exists at a distance of one base, and base qualities are not known.

The rearranged segments are TRBV5-1 and TRBJ2-2; the D region possibly corresponds to TRBD2 (6 bases align). What was sequenced was peripheral blood. The sequence came from a man aged 45-65 years with active or convalescent COVID-19. CDR3 loop: CASSSVLAAELFF. At the DNA level, the sequence is TGCGCCAGCAGCTCGGTACTAGCAGCGGAGCTGTTTTTT.